Listed below are T cell receptor beta chains from one sample, sequenced in a study of spatial heterogeneity in lung cancer. Each CDR3 protein gets one entry after TCRdb re-called the 5' RACE reads with MiXCR. Of under 100,000 distinct CDR3 sequences listed, roughly 9.5% are singletons. The source material was PBMCs, sampled at surgery. Receptors were obtained from a male donor with early-stage non-small cell lung cancer. The CDR3 runs from the conserved cysteine through the conserved F or W. Each record gives: V gene, J gene, D gene, CDR3 protein. D genes are given only for firm matches.

>TRBV29-1|TRBJ2-7|TRBD1
CSVVRQTRGNEQYF
>TRBV28|TRBJ1-1|TRBD1
CASSPTGGLEAFF
>TRBV2|TRBJ2-3|NA
CASSYRPTDTQYF
>TRBV28|TRBJ2-5|NA
CASSWTRYQETQYF
>TRBV9|TRBJ1-6|NA
CASGLYNSPLHF
>TRBV7-9|TRBJ1-2|TRBD1
CASSPGGRYGYTF
>TRBV5-1|TRBJ1-1|NA
CASSLGAGSGTEAFF
>TRBV7-2|TRBJ2-4|NA
CASSFTGSYIQYF
>TRBV20-1|TRBJ2-7|NA
CSAPDRYSYEQYF
>TRBV11-2|TRBJ2-6|NA
CASRKPGHRPSGANVLTF
>TRBV20-1|TRBJ2-3|NA
CSARDTAEYSDTQYF
>TRBV6-2/TRBV6-3|TRBJ2-2|TRBD1
CASSSGQVIGELFF
>TRBV18|TRBJ2-5|TRBD1
CASSPRTGLETQYF
>TRBV5-1|TRBJ2-5|NA
CASSLMTEQETQYF
>TRBV7-9|TRBJ1-1|NA
CASSPEAFF
>TRBV7-3|TRBJ1-1|NA
CASSLSRVTEAFF
>TRBV6-5|TRBJ2-5|NA
CASSSPGLRETQYF
>TRBV4-3|TRBJ1-2|NA
CASSQELGDYGYTF
>TRBV5-1|TRBJ2-5|NA
CASSLNVASRETQYF
>TRBV7-9|TRBJ2-4|NA
CASSPGAKNIQYF
>TRBV5-1|TRBJ2-2|TRBD1
CASSAATGSAGELFF
>TRBV6-2/TRBV6-3|TRBJ2-2|NA
CASRPRGNTGELFF
>TRBV12-5|TRBJ2-4|TRBD1
CASGLLVQGRNIQYF
>TRBV12-3/TRBV12-4|TRBJ1-1|NA
CASSAGAASAFF
>TRBV10-3|TRBJ2-1|NA
CATRTGADEQFF
>TRBV7-2|TRBJ1-2|NA
CASSPRQTDGYTF
>TRBV29-1|TRBJ2-4|NA
CSFSGTRDIQYF
>TRBV7-9|TRBJ2-1|NA
CASSWGLQGEQFF
>TRBV7-9|TRBJ2-1|NA
CASSLMQAYNEQFF